These 30 T cell receptor beta chains came from one sample sequenced in a study of T cell repertoires in cytomegalovirus infection. Their antigen targets remain unknown. Each CDR3 protein gets one entry after TCRdb re-called the reads with MiXCR. The sample yields around 900,000 distinct CDR3 sequences, around a third seen once. Sample: cultured CD8+ T cells from PBMCs, taken from culture after CMV antigen stimulation. These receptors were collected from a human donor in good health (CMV status not recorded). Some clones in this sample may be carry-over from other donors' samples.

In nucleotides, the CDR3 is TGTGCCAGCTGCGGGACACCGAACACTGAAGCTTTCTTT. Its translation is CASCGTPNTEAFF. The chain recombines TRBV6-6 with TRBJ1-1, with a tentative D call TRBD1 (6 bases). The CDR3 length is 13 residues. V lost 8 bases and J lost 1, with 11 bases in between. The germline V gene has CDR1 MNHNY and CDR2 SVGAGI (reference sequence).

V usage is TRBV27 and J usage is TRBJ1-4, with 7 bases lining up with TRBD1. Unmatched junction bases numbered 22, after V lost 6 bases and J lost 15 bases. This CDR3 region has 16 residues. Germline loops: CDR1 MNHEY, CDR2 SMNVEV (reference sequence). CDR3 DNA: TGTGCCAGCAGCCCTAGACAGGGTACGGGACTTCGGTTCGTGTTTTTT. The encoded protein is CASSPRQGTGLRFVFF.

This clonotype appeared a few times. The chain links TRBV15 to TRBJ1-4; 8 bases are a match to TRBD1. There are 18 residues in the CDR3. The ends lost 0 bases at V and 6 bases at J; junction bases unmatched: 12. From germline, CDR1 is LNHNV and CDR2 YYDKDF (reference sequence). CDR3 bases: TGTGCCACCAGCAGAGATCCAGCACGGGACAGGCGGGATGAAAAACTGTTTTTT. It is translated as CATSRDPARDRRDEKLFF.

The chain joins TRBV5-3 to TRBJ1-1, with D uncertain. TRBV5-3 is known as an ORF, though its function is uncertain. The CDR3 is 12 residues long. V shed 7 bases and J shed 1 base, with 8 bases lying between them. The CDR3 reads CARPWTNTEAFF. CDR3 in DNA: TGTGCCAGACCATGGACGAACACTGAAGCTTTCTTT.

In its sample, this clonotype was seen a few times. The chain uses TRBV15 and TRBJ1-2, with no clear D. The CDR3 has 14 residues. CDR1 and CDR2 from the germline V gene are LNHNV and YYDKDF (reference sequence). V shed 4 bases and J shed 2 bases, with 11 bases lying between them. CDR3 nucleotides: TGTGCCACCAGCACATGGACGGCGAACTATGGCTACACCTTC. This gives the protein CATSTWTANYGYTF.

Many counts were recorded for this clonotype. The chain joins TRBV5-4 to TRBJ1-2, with D possibly matching TRBD1 (5 bases). Per germline, CDR1 SGHNT and CDR2 YYREEE (reference sequence). Trimming shortened V by 0 bases and J by 6 bases, and 12 bases separated the two germline ends. This CDR3 is 14 amino acids long. The CDR3 coding sequence is TGTGCCAGCAGCTTGGGATCAGGGACCAATGGCTACACCTTC. Residues: CASSLGSGTNGYTF. Looking up the rest from reference TRBV5-4 and TRBJ1-2 gives the full variable domain: ETGVTQSPTHLIKTRGQQVTLRCSSQSGHNTVSWYQQALGQGPQFIFQYYREEENGRGNFPPRFSGLQFPNYSSELNVNALELDDSALYLCASSLGSGTNGYTFGSGTRLTVV.

The CDR3 region is CASSLRTGDNEAFF. The DNA for the CDR3 is TGTGCCAGCAGCCTTCGGACAGGGGATAATGAAGCTTTCTTT. The rearrangement links TRBV7-9 to TRBJ1-1; 9 bases map to TRBD1. CDR1 and CDR2 (germline): SEHNR, FQNEAQ (reference sequence). The CDR3 sequence is 14 residues long. J gave up 7 bases and V 5 bases, and 8 bases lay outside the gene matches.

The chain has TRBV15 and TRBJ1-6; D not certain. The CDR3 is 12 amino acids. Per the germline V gene, CDR1 is LNHNV and CDR2 is YYDKDF (reference sequence). Trimming pared 6 bases from V and 4 bases from J, leaving 4 bases between. CDR3 in DNA: TGTGCCACCAGAGTTTATAATTCACCCCTCCACTTT. It is translated as CATRVYNSPLHF.

This clonotype was observed a few times. The chain recombines TRBV12-5 with TRBJ2-5; 11 nucleotides agree with TRBD2. CDR3 size: 16 residues. After removal of 3 bases from V and 3 bases from J, the junction contained 6 bases not matched to a gene. Looked up from germline, CDR1 is LGHNT and CDR2 is FRNRAP. Here the CDR3 reads CASGLDSLAGEETQYF. The CDR3 region has the DNA TGTGCTAGTGGTTTAGACTCACTAGCGGGGGAAGAGACCCAGTACTTC. The full variable domain, in which reference TRBV12-5 and TRBJ2-5 provide the parts outside the CDR3, is DARVTQTPRHKVTEMGQEVTMRCQPILGHNTVFWYRQTMMQGLELLAYFRNRAPLDDSGMPKDRFSAEMPDATLATLKIQPSEPRDSAVYFCASGLDSLAGEETQYFGPGTRLLVL.

This clonotype showed up just a few times. The rearrangement links TRBV4-1 to TRBJ2-3; 8 bases line up with TRBD1. The CDR3 is made up of 16 amino acids. The trim removed 3 bases at V and 0 bases at J, leaving 5 bases unmatched. From germline, CDR1 is MGHRA and CDR2 YSYEKL. CDR3 DNA sequence: TGCGCCAGCAGCCATCCCCGGGACAGGAGCACAGATACGCAGTATTTT. As protein: CASSHPRDRSTDTQYF.

The chain couples TRBV7-9 to TRBJ1-5; D possibly corresponds to TRBD1 (6 bases). V dropped 4 bases and J dropped 3 bases, with 13 bases sitting between them. Germline values: CDR1 SEHNR, CDR2 FQNEAQ (reference sequence). The CDR3 contains 15 residues. The CDR3 here is CASSSGVSSNQPQHF. CDR3 sequence (DNA): TGTGCCAGCAGCTCAGGGGTTTCATCCAATCAGCCCCAGCATTTT.

This chain connects TRBV4-2 to TRBJ2-7; D might be TRBD2 (7 bases). This CDR3 has 15 amino acids. Germline V gene sequence: CDR1 LGHNA, CDR2 YNFKEQ. Trimming took 0 bases from V and 4 from J, leaving 13 bases between them. CDR3 protein: CASSQERGGSYEQYF. The CDR3 region has the DNA TGTGCCAGCAGCCAAGAAAGGGGGGGTTCGTACGAGCAGTACTTC.

This clonotype came up many times. The CDR3 DNA is TGTGCCAGCAGCTTATTGGTGTTGACAGGGGGCTACAATGAGCAGTTCTTC. Protein sequence: CASSLLVLTGGYNEQFF. The chain couples TRBV7-8 to TRBJ2-1; 9 bases align to TRBD1. Germline CDR1 is SGHVS and CDR2 is FQNEAQ. V lost 2 bases, J lost 3 bases, and 8 bases stayed unmatched. The CDR3 consists of 17 residues.

This clonotype was seen a few times. This rearrangement joins TRBV6-6 to TRBJ1-5, with D perhaps TRBD1 (6 bases). Germline CDR1 is MNHNY and CDR2 is SVGAGI (reference sequence). The V end was cut by 0 bases, the J end by 0 bases, with 24 bases between. This CDR3 has 21 residues. The CDR3 reads CASSYSMAWQGIRGSNQPQHF. CDR3 DNA: TGTGCCAGCAGTTACTCGATGGCGTGGCAGGGGATCCGGGGTAGCAATCAGCCCCAGCATTTT.

In this sample, this clonotype turned up a few times. This chain links TRBV6-5 with TRBJ2-2; D is unresolved. This CDR3 spans 13 amino acids. V was clipped by 8 bases and J by 3 bases, with 10 bases between them. Germline V CDR1 and CDR2: MNHEY, SVGAGI. The DNA for the CDR3 is TGTGCCAGCCGGGTTGGGGACACCGGGGAGCTGTTTTTT. Translated: CASRVGDTGELFF.

This clonotype was counted a few times. The V gene is TRBV6-5, the J gene TRBJ1-4, with 8 bases fitting TRBD1. CDR1 and CDR2 from the germline V gene are MNHEY and SVGAGI. This CDR3 comprises 15 residues. Germline trimming cut 5 bases from V and 3 bases from J; bases unmatched to any gene: 5. CDR3 DNA: TGTGCCAGCAGTCGACAGACAGGGGCTAATGAAAAACTGTTTTTT. Translating it yields CASSRQTGANEKLFF.

This clonotype turned up a few times. Here the CDR3 reads CATSRDLRQGPNQPQHF. The CDR3 coding sequence is TGTGCCACCAGCAGAGATCTTCGACAGGGGCCCAATCAGCCCCAGCATTTT. This chain uses TRBV15 with TRBJ1-5; 8 bases fit TRBD1. This CDR3 has 17 amino acids. Germline CDR1 LNHNV, CDR2 YYDKDF (reference sequence). V shed 0 bases, J shed 3 bases, and the junction held 7 bases outside the gene matches. Variable domain in full (rest from reference TRBV15 and TRBJ1-5): DAMVIQNPRYQVTQFGKPVTLSCSQTLNHNVMYWYQQKSSQAPKLLFHYYDKDFNNEADTPDNFQSRRPNTSFCFLDIRSPGLGDTAMYLCATSRDLRQGPNQPQHFGDGTRLSIL.

On this clonotype itself: The junction shows a germline mismatch at one end, possibly a read error. This sequence joins TRBV7-6 and TRBJ2-7, with unresolved D. In germline, CDR1 is SGHVS, CDR2 FNYEAQ. The CDR3 has 13 residues. The CDR3 nucleotides are TGTGCTAGCAGCTTAACCCTGAATCGCGAGCAGTACTTC. Translating it yields CASSLTLNREQYF.

The sample holds one count of this clonotype. V is TRBV6-6 and J is TRBJ1-1; 9 bases are a match to TRBD1. This CDR3 contains 15 residues. The ends lost 1 base at V and 7 bases at J; junction bases unmatched: 7. The germline V gene encodes CDR1 MNHNY and CDR2 SVGAGI (reference sequence). CDR3 coding DNA: TGTGCCAGCAGTTACTTGGGACAGGGAAGGGGTGAAGCTTTCTTT. Protein: CASSYLGQGRGEAFF.

As regards this clonotype: Being one base from a much bigger clone, this may be a read error. This chain links TRBV12-3 or TRBV12-4 with TRBJ2-6, with D perhaps TRBD1 (5 bases). There are 14 residues in the CDR3. CDR3 region: CVSTTGSGANVLTF. In DNA, the CDR3 is TGTGTCAGTACCACAGGCTCTGGGGCCAACGTCCTGACTTTC.

The V call is TRBV11-1, the J call TRBJ1-5; D not certain. With 2 bases removed from V and 0 bases from J, the gap between germline ends came to 8 bases. The CDR3 spans 15 residues. The germline V gene encodes CDR1 SGHAT and CDR2 FQDESV (reference sequence). The CDR3 here is CASSLQDGSNQPQHF. The CDR3 bases are TGTGCCAGCAGCTTACAGGACGGTAGCAATCAGCCCCAGCATTTT.

The CDR3 here is CASSLPRRGQRTGELFF. The DNA for the CDR3 is TGTGCCAGCAGCTTACCTCGCAGGGGGCAGAGGACCGGGGAGCTGTTTTTT. The rearrangement links TRBV7-8 to TRBJ2-2, with 8 bases lining up with TRBD1. V shed 2 bases, J shed 5 bases, and the junction held 10 bases outside the gene matches. The CDR3 has 17 amino acids. Germline-derived CDR1 and CDR2 are SGHVS and FQNEAQ.

This clonotype has more than one count but fewer than ten. The chain joins TRBV27 to TRBJ1-1; perhaps TRBD1 as D (5 bases). Trimming shortened V by 4 bases and J by 5 bases, and 14 bases separated the two germline ends. The length of the CDR3 is 14 residues. Germline V CDR1 and CDR2: MNHEY, SMNVEV (reference sequence). This CDR3 reads CASSWQGVRTEAFF. As DNA, the CDR3 is TGTGCCAGCAGTTGGCAGGGAGTTCGGACTGAAGCTTTCTTT.

The rearrangement uses TRBV7-9 and TRBJ1-1; D is ambiguous. The length of the CDR3 is 12 residues. V lost 0 bases and J 11 bases, leaving 10 bases between the germline ends. Looked up from germline, CDR1 is SEHNR and CDR2 is FQNEAQ (reference sequence). In DNA, the CDR3 is TGTGCCAGCAGCTTAGCGCCAGATAATGCTTTCTTT. Translation: CASSLAPDNAFF.

The chain employs TRBV6-1 and TRBJ1-3; D remains unclear. Germline loops: CDR1 MNHNS, CDR2 SASEGT. The CDR3 consists of 15 residues. Trimming took off 4 bases at V and 0 bases at J, with 10 bases between the two ends. As DNA, the CDR3 is TGTGCCAGCAGTGGGGTGGGGTTCTCTGGAAACACCATATATTTT. Encoded protein: CASSGVGFSGNTIYF.

This clonotype was counted between two and nine times. This chain uses TRBV6-2 or TRBV6-3 with TRBJ2-7; 8 nucleotides match TRBD1. Trimming removed 6 bases from V and 5 bases from J; junction bases left unmatched: 9. The CDR3 loop spans 14 amino acids. Looked up from germline, CDR1 is MNHEY and CDR2 is SVGEGT. CDR3 nucleotide sequence: TGTGCCAGCAGCTCACAGGGGGTTTACGACGAGCAGTACGTC. Its translation: CASSSQGVYDEQYV.

This clonotype was observed a handful of times. The V gene is TRBV7-9, the J gene TRBJ2-7; 8 nucleotides match TRBD1. CDR1 is SEHNR and CDR2 is FQNEAQ in the germline V gene (reference sequence). CDR3 size: 15 residues. V lost 5 bases and J lost 2; bases outside the gene matches: 8. The CDR3 DNA sequence: TGTGCCAGCAGCCCCGCGGACAGGGTAACCTACGAGCAGTACTTC. This codes for CASSPADRVTYEQYF.

This clonotype has just a few counts. CDR3: CASSLFAGHLEAFF. CDR3 sequence (DNA): TGTGCCAGCAGCTTATTCGCGGGACACCTTGAAGCTTTCTTT. J is TRBJ1-1 and V is TRBV7-2; perhaps TRBD1 as D (6 bases). The CDR3 spans 14 residues. Germline V gene lookup returns CDR1 SGHTA and CDR2 FQGNSA. The V gene lost 2 bases and the J gene lost 7 bases, with 14 bases spanning the gap.

There are a few counts of this clonotype. The chain recombines TRBV5-5 with TRBJ2-5, with D maybe TRBD1 (6 bases). Looked up from germline, CDR1 is SGHKS and CDR2 is YYEKEE (reference sequence). Between the trimmed V and J ends, which lost 3 bases and 4 bases, there was a span of 13 bases. The CDR3 spans 14 residues. This CDR3 is CASSSEVRGETQYF. For the CDR3, the DNA is TGTGCCAGCAGCTCCGAAGTCAGGGGAGAGACCCAGTACTTC. Together with reference TRBV5-5 and TRBJ2-5, the CDR3 gives the full variable domain: DAGVTQSPTHLIKTRGQQVTLRCSPISGHKSVSWYQQVLGQGPQFIFQYYEKEERGRGNFPDRFSARQFPNYSSELNVNALLLGDSALYLCASSSEVRGETQYFGPGTRLLVL.

This clonotype was detected only once. A much larger clone differs from this one at a single base, so this may be a read error. The chain is built from TRBV7-6 and TRBJ2-1; 8 nucleotides line up with TRBD2. Per germline, CDR1 SGHVS and CDR2 FNYEAQ. CDR3 length: 14 amino acids. The CDR3, as DNA: TGTGCCAGCACGGAGGCGGGGGGTTACAATGAGAAGTTCTTC. This translates into CASTEAGGYNEKFF.